This T cell receptor beta chain stems from a study of cytotoxic CD8 clonotypes in ibrutinib-treated CLL. Produced via immunoSEQ multiplex PCR; TCRdb's table is partial and in-frame only. The sample comprises tens of thousands of clones, 56% of which are singletons, and about 20% rests with the top ten. V lost 8 bases, J lost 2 bases, and 10 bases lay in between. CDR1 is SNHLY, CDR2 FYNNEI, per germline. This CDR3 region has 12 residues. The chain employs TRBV2 and TRBJ2-7, with D perhaps assigned TRBD1 or TRBD2 (5 bases each). Material: PBMCs, obtained after 24 months of ibrutinib treatment. This sequence originates from a human donor with chronic lymphocytic leukemia. The CDR3 sequence: CASGTKTYEQYF. DNA for the CDR3: TGTGCCAGCGGGACCAAGACCTACGAGCAGTACTTC.